Detailed here is one T cell receptor beta chain. The data derive from a study of CD8+ T cells in alopecia areata. The CDR3 contains 16 residues. Germline loops: CDR1 LGHNA, CDR2 YNFKEQ. Trimming took off 3 bases at V and 0 bases at J, with 9 bases between the two ends. RNA was extracted and reverse transcribed into cDNA as the sequencing template. The table came from immunoSEQ multiplex PCR; TCRdb's copy has only in-frame clones and leaves some out. This table has more than 100,000 clones, around three fifths appearing once. J is TRBJ2-6 and V is TRBV4-2; perhaps TRBD1 as D (5 bases). The receptor was isolated from a human donor in good health. The sample comprised CD4+ T cells sorted from blood. CDR3 residues: CASSHTGTSGANVLTF. The CDR3 coding sequence is TGTGCCAGCAGCCATACAGGTACCTCTGGGGCCAACGTCCTGACTTTC.